Sequencing of this TCR beta chain was carried out in a study of CD8+CD57+ T cells in acquired aplastic anemia. Overall study: Mean DNA quantity obtained from sorted CD4+ and CD8+ cells was 2.5 to 4 ug. Among healthy donors, CD4+ cells averaged about 9.9 million reads. Study results and limitations: Approximately 29 was the count of CD8+ CDR3 sequences that patients shared with controls. Between the patient and control groups, CD8+ Simpson's diversity did not differ significantly.

CDR3 and TCR beta VDJ profiling relied on genomic DNA as the template. MiXCR was run by TCRdb on the reads, yielding one entry per CDR3 protein. The data show approximately 99,000 distinct CDR3 sequences, around 50% seen once. The length of the CDR3 is 16 residues. Germline CDR1 and CDR2: SGHDT and YYEEEE. Concerning this clonotype itself: Its antigen is still unknown. Given a much more abundant clone one base away, this may be a read error.

The chain joins TRBV5-6 to TRBJ1-2; D may be TRBD1 (5 bases). The material sequenced was sorted CD4+, CD8+, or CD8+CD57+ T cells (not recorded which) from PBMCs. This receptor was taken from a human donor in good health, serving as a control. The DNA of the CDR3 is TGTGCCAGCAGCTTGGTGGGGCAGAGGGAAAACTATGGCTACGCCTTC. Translation gives CASSLVGQRENYGYAF. Filled out from reference TRBV5-6 and TRBJ1-2, the complete variable domain reads DAGVTQSPTHLIKTRGQQVTLRCSPKSGHDTVSWYQQALGQGPQFIFQYYEEEERQRGNFPDRFSGHQFPNYSSELNVNALLLGDSALYLCASSLVGQRENYGYAFGSGTRLTVV.